This T cell receptor beta chain appears in the sequencing data of a study of cytomegalovirus exposure and HLA in healthy donors. Assay used: immunoSEQ multiplex PCR; TCRdb lists only in-frame clones, some missing. This repertoire shows 200,000 or so clones, about four fifths found once; its top ten account for less than 9%. Points from the study as a whole: The study designated 150 to 200 TCR beta chains cytomegalovirus-associated. A few chains tied to CMV proved CMV antigen-specific in vitro.

To note about this clone: Its antigen is not known.

The CDR3 loop spans 14 amino acids. V dropped 6 bases and J dropped 4; count of bases not matched to a gene: 2. CDR1 and CDR2 (germline): SQVTM, ANQGSEA. This chain uses TRBV29-1 with TRBJ2-1, with 14 bases fitting TRBD2. Specimen: PBMCs. The source of this sequence is a man aged 18-30 years in good health and CMV-seropositive. The CDR3 region has the DNA TGCAGCGTGGGGACTAGCGGGAGATACAATGAGCAGTTCTTC. It translates to CSVGTSGRYNEQFF.